This note documents a single T cell receptor (beta chain) sequence. Its antigen remains unknown. The data were obtained in a study of T and B cells in COVID-19 patients. Study outcomes and limitations: In COVID-19 patients, T cell receptor beta variable and joining gene use was reportedly strongly skewed.

Each TRB amplification used about 250-550 ng of genomic DNA from blood. TRB rearrangements were amplified by multiplex PCR with BIOMED2 TRB-A/B primers. Using its own MiXCR run on the multiplex PCR reads, TCRdb lists one record per CDR3 protein. The sample has 5,500 to 8,000 distinct CDR3 sequences; approximately 33% are singletons. V gave up 2 bases and J gave up 5 bases, with 4 bases separating them. The CDR3 extends over 13 amino acids. CDR1 KGHSH and CDR2 LQKENI come from the germline V gene. The chain has TRBV18 and TRBJ1-6, with D unclear. This clonotype was sampled from a human donor who had recovered from COVID-19. Material for sequencing was blood. The CDR3 spells CASSPGNNSPLHF. The CDR3 region has the DNA TGTGCCAGCTCACCAGGAAATAATTCACCCCTCCACTTT.